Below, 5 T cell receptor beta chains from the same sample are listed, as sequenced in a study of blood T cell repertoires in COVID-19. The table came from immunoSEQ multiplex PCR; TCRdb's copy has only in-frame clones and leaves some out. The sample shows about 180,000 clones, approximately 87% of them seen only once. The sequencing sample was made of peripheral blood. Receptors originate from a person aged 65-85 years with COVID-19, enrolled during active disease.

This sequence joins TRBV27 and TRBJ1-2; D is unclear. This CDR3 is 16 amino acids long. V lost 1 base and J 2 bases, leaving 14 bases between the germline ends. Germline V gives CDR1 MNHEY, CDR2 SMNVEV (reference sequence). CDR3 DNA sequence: TGTGCCAGCAGTTTATATTCGCGGGGTCCCAACTATGGCTACACCTTC. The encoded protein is CASSLYSRGPNYGYTF.

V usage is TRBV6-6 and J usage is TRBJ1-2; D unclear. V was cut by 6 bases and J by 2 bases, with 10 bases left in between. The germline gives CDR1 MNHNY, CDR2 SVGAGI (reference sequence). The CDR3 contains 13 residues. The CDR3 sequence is CASRPTENYGYTF. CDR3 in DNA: TGTGCCAGCAGGCCCACAGAGAACTATGGCTACACCTTC.

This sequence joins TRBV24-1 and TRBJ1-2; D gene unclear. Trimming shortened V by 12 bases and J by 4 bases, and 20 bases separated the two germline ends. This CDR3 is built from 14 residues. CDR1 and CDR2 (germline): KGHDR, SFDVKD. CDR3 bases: TGTGCCGCCGGGTCGGGATCCAACACCTATGGCTACACCTTC. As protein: CAAGSGSNTYGYTF.

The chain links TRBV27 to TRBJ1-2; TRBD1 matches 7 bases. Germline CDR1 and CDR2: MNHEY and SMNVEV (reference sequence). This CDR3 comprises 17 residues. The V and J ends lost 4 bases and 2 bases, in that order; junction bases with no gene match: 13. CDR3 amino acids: CASSSRTGTAFNYGYTF. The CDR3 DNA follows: TGTGCCAGCAGTTCGAGAACCGGGACAGCGTTCAACTATGGCTACACCTTC.

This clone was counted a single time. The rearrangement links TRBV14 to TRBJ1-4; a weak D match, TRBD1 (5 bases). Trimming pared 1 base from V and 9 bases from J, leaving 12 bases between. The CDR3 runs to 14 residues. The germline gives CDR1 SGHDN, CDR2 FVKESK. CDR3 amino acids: CASSQGGGGKKLFF. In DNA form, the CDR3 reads TGTGCCAGCAGCCAAGGGGGCGGCGGTAAAAAACTGTTTTTT.